This T cell receptor (beta chain) was obtained from a study of blood T cell repertoires in COVID-19. Study details: Samples representing acute and convalescent COVID-19 were sourced from the United States, Italy and Spain. Sources were T cells, B-cell-depleted T cells, or PBMCs; the material itself was cDNA or gDNA.

It was during active infection that Seattle patients were enrolled and then longitudinally followed. Authors' methods: It was from reference gene primer amplification that nucleated cell counts were estimated. Sequenced by immunoSEQ multiplex PCR; TCRdb stores in-frame clones only, minus some. The V and J calls and clone size come from that table; D and trimming were worked out from the DNA. The sample records about 64,000 clones, around 82% being singletons. The CDR3 has 13 residues. The germline V gene has CDR1 ENHRY and CDR2 SYGVKD. Trimming stripped 4 bases from V and 8 bases from J, with 14 bases between. This clone was seen only once.

V is TRBV10-3 and J is TRBJ1-2, with TRBD1 as a possible D gene (6 bases). The TCR comes from a man in his sixties with COVID-19, enrolled during active disease. Sequenced input: peripheral blood. The CDR3 DNA is TGTGCCATCAGTGGGCAACAGGGTAGGGGCTACACCTTC. It yields the protein CAISGQQGRGYTF.